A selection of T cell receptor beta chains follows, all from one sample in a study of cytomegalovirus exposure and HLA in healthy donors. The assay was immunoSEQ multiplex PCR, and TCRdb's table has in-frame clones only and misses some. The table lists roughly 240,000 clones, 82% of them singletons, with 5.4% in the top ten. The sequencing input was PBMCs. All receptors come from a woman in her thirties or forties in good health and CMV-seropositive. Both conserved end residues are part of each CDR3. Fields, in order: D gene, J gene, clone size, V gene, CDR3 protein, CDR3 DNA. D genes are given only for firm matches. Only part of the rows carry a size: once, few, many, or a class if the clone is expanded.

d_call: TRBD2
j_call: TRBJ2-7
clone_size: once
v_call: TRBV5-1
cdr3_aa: CASSTGLAGAVGEQYF
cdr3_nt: TGCGCCAGCAGCACGGGACTAGCGGGAGCGGTAGGAGAGCAGTACTTC

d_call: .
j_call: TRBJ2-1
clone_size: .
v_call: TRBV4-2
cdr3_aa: CASSQVGARSYNEQFF
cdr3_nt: TGTGCCAGCAGCCAAGTAGGGGCCCGCTCCTACAATGAGCAGTTCTTC

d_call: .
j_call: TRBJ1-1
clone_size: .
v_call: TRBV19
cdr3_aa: CASKSGTEAFF
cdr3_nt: TGTGCCAGTAAATCGGGCACTGAAGCTTTCTTT

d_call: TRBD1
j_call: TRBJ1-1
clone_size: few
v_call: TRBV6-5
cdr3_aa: CASSYRGQGMNTEAFF
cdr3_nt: TGTGCCAGCAGTTATCGCGGACAGGGCATGAACACTGAAGCTTTCTTT

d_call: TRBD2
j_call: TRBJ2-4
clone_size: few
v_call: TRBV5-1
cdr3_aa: CASSEGTSGITKNIQYF
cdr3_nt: TGCGCCAGCAGCGAGGGGACTAGCGGGATAACCAAAAACATTCAGTACTTC

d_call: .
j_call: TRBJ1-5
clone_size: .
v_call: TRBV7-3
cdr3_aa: CASAGAGDQPQHF
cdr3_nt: TGTGCCTCGGCGGGGGCCGGGGATCAGCCCCAGCATTTT

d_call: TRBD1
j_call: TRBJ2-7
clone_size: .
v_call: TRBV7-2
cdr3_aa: CASSFAWTGVYSYEQYF
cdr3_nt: TGTGCCAGCAGCTTTGCCTGGACAGGGGTATACTCCTACGAGCAGTACTTC

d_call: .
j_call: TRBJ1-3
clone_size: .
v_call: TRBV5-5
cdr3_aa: CASSLEPQGNTIYF
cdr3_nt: TGTGCCAGCAGCTTGGAACCACAAGGAAACACCATATATTTT

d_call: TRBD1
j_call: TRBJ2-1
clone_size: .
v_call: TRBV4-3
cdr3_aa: CASSPDRVGTLYRNEQFF
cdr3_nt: TGCGCCAGCAGCCCAGACAGGGTTGGAACTCTATACCGCAATGAGCAGTTCTTC

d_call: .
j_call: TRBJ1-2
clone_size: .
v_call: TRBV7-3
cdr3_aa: CASSLDSLGYGYTF
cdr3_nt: TGTGCCAGCAGCTTAGACAGCCTTGGCTATGGCTACACCTTC

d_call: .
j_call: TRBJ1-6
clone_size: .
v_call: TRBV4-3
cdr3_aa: CASSQSTANNSPLHF
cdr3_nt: TGCGCCAGCAGCCAGTCGACAGCCAATAATTCACCCCTCCACTTT

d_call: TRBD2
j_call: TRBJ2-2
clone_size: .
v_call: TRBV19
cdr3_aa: CASSVTSGRPGELFF
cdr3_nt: TGTGCCAGTAGCGTGACTAGCGGGAGACCCGGGGAGCTGTTTTTT

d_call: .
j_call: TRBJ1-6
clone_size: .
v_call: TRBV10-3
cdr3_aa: CAISDIQGNSPLHF
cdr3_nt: TGTGCCATCAGTGATATACAGGGAAATTCACCCCTCCACTTT

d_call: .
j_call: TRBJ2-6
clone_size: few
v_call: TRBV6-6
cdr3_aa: CASSYGRANVLTF
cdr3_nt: TGTGCCAGCAGTTACGGCCGAGCCAACGTCCTGACTTTC

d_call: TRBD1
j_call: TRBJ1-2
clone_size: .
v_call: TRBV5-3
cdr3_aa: CARSGRTGRGGYTF
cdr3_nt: TGTGCCAGAAGCGGAAGGACAGGGAGGGGCGGCTACACCTTC

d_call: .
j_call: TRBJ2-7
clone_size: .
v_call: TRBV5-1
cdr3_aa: CASSLWTVYEQYF
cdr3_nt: TGCGCCAGCAGCTTATGGACAGTCTACGAGCAGTACTTC

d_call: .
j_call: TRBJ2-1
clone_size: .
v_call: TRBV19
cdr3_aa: CASSISQGGPWDEQFF
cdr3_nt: TGTGCCAGTAGTATCTCTCAGGGGGGACCCTGGGATGAGCAGTTCTTC

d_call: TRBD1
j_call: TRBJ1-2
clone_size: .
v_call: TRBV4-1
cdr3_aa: CASSQFGTGDGYTF
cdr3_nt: TGCGCCAGCAGCCAGTTCGGGACAGGGGACGGCTACACCTTC

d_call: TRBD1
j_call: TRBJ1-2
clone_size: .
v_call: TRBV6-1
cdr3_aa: CASSETGAVTNYGYTF
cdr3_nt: TGTGCCAGCAGTGAGACAGGGGCGGTCACTAACTATGGCTACACCTTC

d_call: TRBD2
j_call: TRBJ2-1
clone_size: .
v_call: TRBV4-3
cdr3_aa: CASSQELGTSIYNEQFF
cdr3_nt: TGCGCCAGCAGCCAAGAACTTGGGACTAGCATCTACAATGAGCAGTTCTTC

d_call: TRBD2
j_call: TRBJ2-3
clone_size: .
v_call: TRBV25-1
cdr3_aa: CASSDFSGVSTDTQYF
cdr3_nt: TGTGCCAGCAGTGACTTCAGCGGGGTCTCCACAGATACGCAGTATTTT

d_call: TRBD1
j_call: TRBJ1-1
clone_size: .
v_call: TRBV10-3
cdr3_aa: CAISPQGERTEAFF
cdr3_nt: TGTGCCATCAGTCCACAGGGGGAGAGAACTGAAGCTTTCTTT

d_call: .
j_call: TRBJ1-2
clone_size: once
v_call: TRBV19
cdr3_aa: CASSDPGLYYGYTF
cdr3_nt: TGTGCCAGTAGTGACCCGGGACTTTACTATGGCTACACCTTC

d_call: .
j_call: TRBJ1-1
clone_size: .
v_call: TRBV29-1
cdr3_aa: CSVENGLNAFF
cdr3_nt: TGCAGCGTTGAAAACGGACTAAATGCTTTCTTT

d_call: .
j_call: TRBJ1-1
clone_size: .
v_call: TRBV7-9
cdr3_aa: CASSLGQVPYQEAFF
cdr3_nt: TGTGCCAGCAGCTTAGGGCAGGTACCCTACCAAGAAGCTTTCTTT

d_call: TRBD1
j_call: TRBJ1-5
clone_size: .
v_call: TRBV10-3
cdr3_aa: CAISEGTGGGQPQHF
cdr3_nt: TGTGCCATCAGTGAGGGTACAGGGGGCGGCCAGCCCCAGCATTTT

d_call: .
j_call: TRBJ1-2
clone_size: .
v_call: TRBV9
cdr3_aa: CASTLSAGLVYYGYTF
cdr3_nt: TGTGCCAGCACCCTTTCGGCAGGGCTCGTCTACTATGGCTACACCTTC

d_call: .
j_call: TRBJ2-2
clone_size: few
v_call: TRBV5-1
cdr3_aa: CASSLGLAIGELFF
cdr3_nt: TGCGCCAGCAGCTTGGGCCTAGCGATCGGGGAGCTGTTTTTT